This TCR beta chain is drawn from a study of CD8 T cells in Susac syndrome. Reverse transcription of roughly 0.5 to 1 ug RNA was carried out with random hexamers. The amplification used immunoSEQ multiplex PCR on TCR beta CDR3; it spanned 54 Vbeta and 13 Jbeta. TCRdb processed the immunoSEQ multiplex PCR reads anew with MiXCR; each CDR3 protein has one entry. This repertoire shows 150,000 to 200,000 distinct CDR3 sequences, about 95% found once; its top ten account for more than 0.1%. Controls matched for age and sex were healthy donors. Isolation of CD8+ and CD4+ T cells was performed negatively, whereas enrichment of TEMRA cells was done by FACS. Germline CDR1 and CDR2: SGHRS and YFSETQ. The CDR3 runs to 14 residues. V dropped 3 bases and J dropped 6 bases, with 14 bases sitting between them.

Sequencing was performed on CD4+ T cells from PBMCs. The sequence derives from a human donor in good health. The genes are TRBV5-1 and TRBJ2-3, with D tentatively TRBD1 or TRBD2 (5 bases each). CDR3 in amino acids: CASSSGYGDDTQYF. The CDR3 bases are TGCGCCAGCAGCTCCGGGTATGGGGACGATACGCAGTATTTT.